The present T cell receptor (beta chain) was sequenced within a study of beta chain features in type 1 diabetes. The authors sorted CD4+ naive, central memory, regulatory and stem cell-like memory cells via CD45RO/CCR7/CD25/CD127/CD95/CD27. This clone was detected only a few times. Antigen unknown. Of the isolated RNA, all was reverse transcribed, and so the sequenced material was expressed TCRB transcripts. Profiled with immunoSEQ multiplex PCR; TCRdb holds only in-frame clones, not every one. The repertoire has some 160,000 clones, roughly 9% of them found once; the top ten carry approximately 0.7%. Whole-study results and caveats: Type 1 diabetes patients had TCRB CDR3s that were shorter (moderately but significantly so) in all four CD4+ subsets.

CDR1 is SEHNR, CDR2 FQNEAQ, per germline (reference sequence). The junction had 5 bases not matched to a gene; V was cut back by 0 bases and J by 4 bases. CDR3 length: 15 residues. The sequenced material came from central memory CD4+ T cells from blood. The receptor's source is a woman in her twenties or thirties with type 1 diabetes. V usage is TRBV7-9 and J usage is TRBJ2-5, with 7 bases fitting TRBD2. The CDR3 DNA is TGTGCCAGCAGCTTAGCAGCGGGGAGAGGAGAGACCCAGTACTTC. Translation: CASSLAAGRGETQYF.